The T cell receptor beta chain under discussion was sequenced for a study of blood T cell repertoires in COVID-19. Profiling relied on immunoSEQ multiplex PCR, and the TCRdb table lists in-frame clones only, not all of them. Among around 150,000 clones listed, about 85% were seen once. CDR1 SNHLY and CDR2 FYNNEI come from the germline V gene. V was shortened by 6 bases and J by 2 bases, with 17 bases between the two germline ends. The CDR3 is made up of 15 amino acids. The chain couples TRBV2 to TRBJ2-7; maybe TRBD2 (6 bases). Sequencing was performed on PBMCs or T cells enriched from blood (not recorded which). The receptor's source is a middle-aged woman who had recovered from COVID-19. CDR3 residues: CASRRTVAATYEQYF. CDR3 bases: TGTGCCAGCAGACGAACGGTAGCGGCCACCTACGAGCAGTACTTC. The whole variable domain, remainder taken from reference TRBV2 and TRBJ2-7, is EPEVTQTPSHQVTQMGQEVILRCVPISNHLYFYWYRQILGQKVEFLVSFYNNEISEKSEIFDDQFSVERPDGSNFTLKIRSTKLEDSAMYFCASRRTVAATYEQYFGPGTRLTVT.